The 30 T cell receptor beta chains below come from one sample, sequenced in a study of blood T cell repertoires in COVID-19. The repertoire was sequenced with immunoSEQ multiplex PCR; TCRdb's copy has only in-frame clones and lacks some. The sample records about 290,000 clones, around 81% being singletons. The sequenced sample was peripheral blood. The receptors come from a woman aged 45-65 years with active or convalescent COVID-19.

V usage is TRBV7-9 and J usage is TRBJ1-4; D is possibly TRBD1 (6 bases). The CDR3 totals 15 residues. Trimming removed 1 base from V and 3 bases from J, with 9 bases in between. Germline CDR1 SEHNR, CDR2 FQNEAQ (reference sequence). CDR3 residues: CASSLEGGSNEKLFF. The CDR3 region has the DNA TGTGCCAGCAGCTTAGAAGGGGGATCTAATGAAAAACTGTTTTTT.

This clone was recorded a few times. V usage is TRBV12-3 or TRBV12-4 and J usage is TRBJ2-7; 8 bases are shared with TRBD2. V shed 6 bases and J 0 bases; nucleotides not matched to a gene: 1. The CDR3 runs 13 residues. The CDR3 here is CASRREDSYEQYF. DNA for the CDR3: TGTGCCAGCAGGCGGGAGGACTCCTACGAGCAGTACTTC.

V usage is TRBV9 and J usage is TRBJ1-2; possible D gene TRBD1, 6 bases. This CDR3 has 15 amino acids. Trimming took 4 bases from V and 7 from J, leaving 20 bases between them. Germline V gene lookup returns CDR1 SGDLS and CDR2 YYNGEE. DNA of the CDR3: TGTGCCAGCAGCTCAGAGGGACAATCGGTCTCTGGCTACACCTTC. Amino acid sequence: CASSSEGQSVSGYTF.

V gene TRBV5-5 combines with J gene TRBJ2-1, with a weak D call TRBD1 (5 bases). There are 15 residues in the CDR3. CDR1 SGHKS and CDR2 YYEKEE come from the germline V gene (reference sequence). V gave up 4 bases and J gave up 3 bases, with 14 bases separating them. The CDR3 DNA is TGTGCCAGCAGCGCCGGACCAGGGAACTACAATGAGCAGTTCTTC. Residues: CASSAGPGNYNEQFF.

This rearrangement joins TRBV7-2 to TRBJ1-3, with D unclear. The ends were cut back, 1 base at V and 4 bases at J, with 5 bases in the middle. Germline V gene data show CDR1 as SGHTA and CDR2 as FQGNSA. The CDR3 is made up of 13 amino acids. The CDR3: CASSLVTGNTIYF. CDR3 sequence (DNA): TGTGCCAGCAGCTTAGTGACAGGAAACACCATATATTTT.

Comments on this clone: The sample has other DNA sequences that encode this CDR3 too. The V gene is TRBV9, the J gene TRBJ2-7, with D possibly matching TRBD1 (8 bases). CDR1 is SGDLS and CDR2 is YYNGEE in the germline V gene. Between the trimmed V and J ends, which lost 4 bases and 4 bases, there was a span of 15 bases. The CDR3 sequence is 14 residues long. This CDR3 reads CASSPGQGGYEQYF. The CDR3 nucleotides read TGTGCCAGCAGCCCCGGACAGGGAGGGTACGAGCAGTACTTC.

J is TRBJ2-1 and V is TRBV2; 10 bases fit TRBD1. Looked up from germline, CDR1 is SNHLY and CDR2 is FYNNEI. CDR3 length: 17 amino acids. J gave up 2 bases and V 8 bases, and 12 bases lay outside the gene matches. CDR3 in amino acids: CASVRDRGSLTYNEQFF. CDR3 sequence (DNA): TGTGCCAGCGTCCGGGACAGGGGTTCCCTTACCTACAATGAGCAGTTCTTC.

V gene TRBV5-4 combines with J gene TRBJ1-4; TRBD1 matches 10 bases. The V gene end was trimmed by 4 bases and the J gene end by 7 bases; junction bases not matched to a gene: 4. This CDR3 has 14 residues. Germline assignment: CDR1 SGHNT and CDR2 YYREEE (reference sequence). The DNA of the CDR3 is TGTGCCAGCAGCCCCGGGACAGGGGTTGAAAAACTGTTTTTT. This gives the protein CASSPGTGVEKLFF.

The V call is TRBV4-2, the J call TRBJ1-5, with D possibly matching TRBD1 (5 bases). In germline, CDR1 is LGHNA, CDR2 YNFKEQ. With 0 bases removed from V and 0 bases from J, the gap between germline ends came to 9 bases. The CDR3 spans 16 residues. CDR3 in DNA: TGTGCCAGCAGCCAAGATCAGGGATATAGCAATCAGCCCCAGCATTTT. Its translation is CASSQDQGYSNQPQHF.

The V call is TRBV14, the J call TRBJ2-2; the D gene is possibly TRBD2 (6 bases). The germline V gene encodes CDR1 SGHDN and CDR2 FVKESK. Between the trimmed V and J ends, which lost 0 bases and 7 bases, there was a span of 12 bases. CDR3 size: 15 residues. Here the CDR3 DNA reads TGTGCCAGCAGCCAAGATTACGGGGGAATCGGGGAGCTGTTTTTT. As protein: CASSQDYGGIGELFF. Supplemented by reference TRBV14 and TRBJ2-2, the full variable domain reads EAGVTQFPSHSVIEKGQTVTLRCDPISGHDNLYWYRRVMGKEIKFLLHFVKESKQDESGMPNNRFLAERTGGTYSTLKVQPAELEDSGVYFCASSQDYGGIGELFFGEGSRLTVL.

V usage is TRBV5-8 and J usage is TRBJ1-3, with D unresolved. This CDR3 is 16 amino acids long. The germline V and J ends were trimmed by 0 bases and 4 bases, with 14 bases remaining between them. Germline CDR1 reads SGHTS; CDR2 reads YDEGEE. CDR3 sequence: CASSLAAGLGGNTIYF. CDR3 in DNA: TGTGCCAGCAGCTTGGCCGCGGGGTTAGGAGGAAACACCATATATTTT.

The V and J genes are TRBV2 and TRBJ1-1; D not certain. The CDR3 consists of 12 residues. Per the germline V gene, CDR1 is SNHLY and CDR2 is FYNNEI. V lost 6 bases and J 10 bases, leaving 15 bases between the germline ends. CDR3 protein: CASSAPRAPAFF. The CDR3 nucleotides are TGTGCCAGCAGCGCGCCCCGCGCCCCAGCTTTCTTT.

J is TRBJ2-2 and V is TRBV21-1; no check of the table's D call, TRBD2, against the DNA was made. TRBV21-1 is a recognized pseudogene. CDR3 length: 20 amino acids. The CDR3 spells CASSTYSPGTSGRAAGELFF. CDR3 nucleotide sequence: TGTGCCAGCAGCACGTACAGCCCCGGGACTAGCGGGAGGGCCGCCGGGGAGCTGTTTTTT.

V and J are TRBV4-1 and TRBJ2-5; 7 nucleotides align to TRBD1. The CDR3 runs 17 residues. Germline loops: CDR1 MGHRA, CDR2 YSYEKL. V lost 0 bases to trimming and J lost 4 bases; unmatched junction nucleotides: 11. The CDR3 bases are TGCGCCAGCAGCCAAGACTCTGCAGGGGCAGGGGGAGAGACCCAGTACTTC. Translated, it gives CASSQDSAGAGGETQYF.

This chain links TRBV4-1 with TRBJ1-5; TRBD1 might be the D (6 bases). CDR1 is MGHRA and CDR2 is YSYEKL in the germline V gene. V gave up 1 base and J gave up 3 bases, with 10 bases separating them. The CDR3 extends over 15 amino acids. The CDR3 coding sequence is TGCGCCAGCAGCCAAGTGGGGGCCTTCAATCAGCCCCAGCATTTT. As protein: CASSQVGAFNQPQHF.

The chain combines TRBV29-1 with TRBJ1-6, with TRBD1 identical over 9 bases. Trimming at V came to 6 bases and at J to 10 bases, leaving 7 bases not matched to a gene. This CDR3 is built from 13 residues. Germline CDR1 and CDR2: SQVTM and ANQGSEA. The CDR3 nucleotides read TGCAGCGTGTCTACAGGGGGCCGATCACCCCTCCACTTT. As protein: CSVSTGGRSPLHF.

The V gene is TRBV12-5, the J gene TRBJ2-1; D is unresolved. In germline, CDR1 is LGHNT, CDR2 FRNRAP. CDR3 length: 12 residues. Deletions cut 0 bases from V and 9 bases from J, with 6 bases between. The CDR3 protein is CASGLVRGEQFF. The CDR3 nucleotides are TGTGCTAGTGGTTTGGTACGAGGTGAGCAGTTCTTC.

This CDR3 is CASSEEFFVDSPLHF. The CDR3 DNA reads TGTGCCAGCAGTGAAGAGTTCTTCGTCGATTCACCCCTCCACTTT. J is TRBJ1-6 and V is TRBV6-4; no clear D gene. This CDR3 region has 15 residues. Trimming took off 3 bases at V and 8 bases at J, with 14 bases between the two ends. Germline V gene sequence: CDR1 MRHNA, CDR2 SNTAGT.

J is TRBJ2-1 and V is TRBV7-8; 10 bases line up with TRBD2. This CDR3 comprises 17 residues. V lost 4 bases, J lost 3 bases, and 9 bases stayed unmatched. Germline lookup yields CDR1 SGHVS and CDR2 FQNEAQ. The CDR3 loop reads CASSSHRTSGFYNEQFF. In nucleotides, the CDR3 is TGTGCCAGCAGCTCACACCGGACTAGCGGATTCTACAATGAGCAGTTCTTC.

The chain joins TRBV2 to TRBJ2-7, with TRBD1 matching over 9 bases. The CDR3 runs 15 residues. Germline CDR1 reads SNHLY; CDR2 reads FYNNEI. With V trimmed by 8 bases and J by 5 bases, 13 bases remained unmatched. The CDR3 loop reads CASGSVGQGNDEQYF. DNA for the CDR3: TGTGCCAGCGGTTCGGTGGGACAGGGTAATGACGAGCAGTACTTC. Filled out from reference TRBV2 and TRBJ2-7, the complete variable domain reads EPEVTQTPSHQVTQMGQEVILRCVPISNHLYFYWYRQILGQKVEFLVSFYNNEISEKSEIFDDQFSVERPDGSNFTLKIRSTKLEDSAMYFCASGSVGQGNDEQYFGPGTRLTVT.

This clone was found once. The chain uses TRBV29-1 and TRBJ1-1; TRBD1 might be the D (5 bases). Between the trimmed V and J ends, which lost 6 bases and 10 bases, there was a span of 18 bases. The length of the CDR3 is 12 residues. CDR1 and CDR2 (germline): SQVTM, ANQGSEA. This CDR3 reads CSVDPGVGVAFF. For the CDR3, the DNA is TGCAGCGTCGACCCGGGGGTGGGGGTAGCTTTCTTT.

This chain links TRBV4-1 with TRBJ2-4; D is unclear. In germline, CDR1 is MGHRA, CDR2 YSYEKL. V was shortened by 5 bases and J by 0 bases, with 11 bases between the two germline ends. There are 15 residues in the CDR3. This chain's CDR3 is CASSSGPLAKNIQYF. The DNA for the CDR3 is TGCGCCAGCAGCTCCGGTCCTTTAGCCAAAAACATTCAGTACTTC.

The rearrangement joins TRBV20-1 to TRBJ1-4; D perhaps matches TRBD1 (6 bases). Trimming left V 3 bases short and J 5 bases short, with 13 bases between. This CDR3 contains 14 residues. Germline CDR1 and CDR2: DFQATT and SNEGSKA (reference sequence). This chain's CDR3 is CSASSGTRNEKLFF. The CDR3 DNA reads TGCAGTGCTAGTTCAGGGACAAGAAATGAAAAACTGTTTTTT.

CDR3 loop: CASSYLGTGVTEAFF. CDR3 coding DNA: TGTGCCAGCAGTTACTTGGGCACAGGGGTCACTGAAGCTTTCTTT. The chain links TRBV6-5 to TRBJ1-1, with 7 bases lining up with TRBD1. V gave up 1 base and J gave up 4 bases; unmatched junction bases: 6. This CDR3 is built from 15 residues. The germline CDR1 and CDR2 sequences are MNHEY and SVGAGI.

The chain has TRBV7-9 and TRBJ2-1, with D unresolved. The CDR3 consists of 13 residues. V lost 5 bases and J lost 4, with 9 bases in between. Germline CDR1 and CDR2: SEHNR and FQNEAQ (reference sequence). CDR3 loop: CASSPRGYNEQFF. As DNA, the CDR3 is TGTGCCAGCAGCCCCCGCGGATACAATGAGCAGTTCTTC.

The genes are TRBV7-9 and TRBJ1-1; 7 nucleotides match TRBD1. With 4 bases clipped from V and 0 bases from J, the junction kept 2 bases outside the gene matches. Per germline, CDR1 SEHNR and CDR2 FQNEAQ (reference sequence). This CDR3 spans 14 amino acids. The CDR3 region has the DNA TGTGCCAGCAGCTCCGACAGGGTGAACACTGAAGCTTTCTTT. Its protein product is CASSSDRVNTEAFF.

This clone was found a few times. The chain joins TRBV9 to TRBJ2-2; 9 nucleotides match TRBD2. Germline values: CDR1 SGDLS, CDR2 YYNGEE. The CDR3 totals 16 residues. Trimming took 0 bases from V and 5 from J; bases not matched to a gene: 5. The CDR3 region has the DNA TGTGCCAGCAGCGTAGCTCTAGCGGGACGAACCGGGGAGCTGTTTTTT. It codes for CASSVALAGRTGELFF.

This clone appeared a single time. This chain links TRBV28 with TRBJ2-3; 12 bases map to TRBD2. Germline CDR1 MDHEN, CDR2 SYDVKM. The CDR3 has 16 amino acids. The V segment lost 7 bases and the J segment 5 bases; nucleotides outside the gene matches: 10. Here the CDR3 DNA reads TGTGCCAGCAATCTAGCGGGAGGGCCAGGAGGAGATACGCAGTATTTT. This sequence encodes CASNLAGGPGGDTQYF.

The rearrangement uses TRBV6-5 and TRBJ1-4; D is undetermined. The V and J ends lost 5 bases and 0 bases respectively, with 10 bases between them. The length of the CDR3 is 15 residues. The germline V gene has CDR1 MNHEY and CDR2 SVGAGI. The CDR3 nucleotides read TGTGCCAGCAGTCCTGAAGCCGCAACTAATGAAAAACTGTTTTTT. Encoded protein: CASSPEAATNEKLFF.

The genes are TRBV19 and TRBJ2-1; the D is unclear. This CDR3 spans 13 amino acids. The germline V and J ends were trimmed by 3 bases and 5 bases, with 8 bases remaining between them. The germline CDR1 and CDR2 sequences are LNHDA and SQIVND (reference sequence). CDR3 loop: CASSISRNNEQFF. CDR3 bases: TGTGCCAGTAGTATCTCGCGAAACAATGAGCAGTTCTTC. Combining the CDR3 with reference TRBV19 and TRBJ2-1 gives the whole variable domain DGGITQSPKYLFRKEGQNVTLSCEQNLNHDAMYWYRQDPGQGLRLIYYSQIVNDFQKGDIAEGYSVSREKKESFPLTVTSAQKNPTAFYLCASSISRNNEQFFGPGTRLTVL.